This entry concerns a single TCR beta chain. Its antigen is unidentified. TCRdb re-called the 5' RACE reads and gives one entry per CDR3 protein, without DNA. The repertoire shows 350,000 to 400,000 distinct CDR3 sequences; the top ten hold about 10%. These data are taken from a study of T cells expressing NK-cell markers. Overall study: Source material for TCR beta repertoires consisted of sorted CD3+CD56+NKG2C+, CD3+CD56+NKG2C- and CD3+CD56-NKG2C+ T cells. Study-wide results and caveats: Expanded NKG2C+ T cell clones were not confirmed as HCMV-specific. CD8+ T cells in roughly six donors included dominant NKG2C+ clonotypes at roughly 1.0-8%.

CDR1 and CDR2 (germline): LGHDT, YNNKEL (reference sequence). CDR3 length equals 16 residues. The genes are TRBV3-1 and TRBJ2-1; the D call of TRBD1 rests on TCRdb alone, since no DNA is present to check it. The sequence was obtained from a woman in her 50s in good health. The source material was blood T cells: a sorted CD56 or NKG2C T cell subset, CD4+ or CD8+ T cells, or bulk PBMC T cells (not recorded which). The chain's CDR3 is CASSQDLRQRYNEQFF.